What follows describes a single T cell receptor beta chain. The CDR3 consists of 15 residues. Germline assignment: CDR1 LNHDA and CDR2 SQIVND (reference sequence). J gave up 4 bases and V 6 bases, and 3 bases lay outside the gene matches. The sample comes from a study of CD8 T cells in Susac syndrome. RNA totalling roughly 0.5 to 1 ug underwent reverse transcription with random hexamers. Each CDR3 protein gets one entry after TCRdb re-called the immunoSEQ multiplex PCR reads with MiXCR. The sample lists about 290,000 distinct CDR3 sequences; almost 85% were seen once. Sequenced: CD8+ T cells from PBMCs. The receptor comes from a human donor with multiple sclerosis. The chain combines TRBV19 with TRBJ2-2; 12 nucleotides line up with TRBD2. The CDR3 is CASRWGLAGTGELFF. The CDR3 coding sequence is TGTGCCAGTAGATGGGGACTAGCGGGCACCGGGGAGCTGTTTTTT.